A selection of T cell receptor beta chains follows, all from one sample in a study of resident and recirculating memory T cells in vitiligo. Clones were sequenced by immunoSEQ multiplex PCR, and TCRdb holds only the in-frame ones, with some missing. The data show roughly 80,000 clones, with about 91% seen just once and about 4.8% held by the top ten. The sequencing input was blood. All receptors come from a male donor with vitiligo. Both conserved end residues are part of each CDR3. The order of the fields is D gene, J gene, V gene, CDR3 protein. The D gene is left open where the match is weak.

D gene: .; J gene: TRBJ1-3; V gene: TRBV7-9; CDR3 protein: CASSLLGTPAGGNTIYF
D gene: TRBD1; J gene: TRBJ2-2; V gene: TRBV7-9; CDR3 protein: CASSSTGHTGELFF
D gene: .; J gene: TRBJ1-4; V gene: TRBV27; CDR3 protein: CASSLSANNEKLFF
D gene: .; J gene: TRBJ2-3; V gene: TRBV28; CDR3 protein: CASSLGPKGRRGMRDTQYF
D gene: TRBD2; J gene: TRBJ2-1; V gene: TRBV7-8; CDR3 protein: CASSFRTSGPSSYNEQFF
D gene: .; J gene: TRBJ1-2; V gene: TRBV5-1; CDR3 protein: CASSLEGRNGYTF
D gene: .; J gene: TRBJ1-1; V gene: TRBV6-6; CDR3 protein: CASKGLLNTEAFF
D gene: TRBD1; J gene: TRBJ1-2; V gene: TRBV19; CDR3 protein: CATKDRDNYGYTF
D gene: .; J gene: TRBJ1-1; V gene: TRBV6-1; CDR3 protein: CASSSYQNREAFF
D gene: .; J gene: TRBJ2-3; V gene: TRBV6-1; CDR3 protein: CASSEVVTGGLSNTDTQYF
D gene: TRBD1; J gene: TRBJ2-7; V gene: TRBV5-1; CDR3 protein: CASSSQDRVSEQYF
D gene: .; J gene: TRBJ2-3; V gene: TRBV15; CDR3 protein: CATSRVGGGRWDTQYF
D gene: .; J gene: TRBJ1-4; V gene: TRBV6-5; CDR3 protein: CASPPPRGGDEKLFF
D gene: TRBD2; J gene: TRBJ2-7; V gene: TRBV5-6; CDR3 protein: CASSIIPAGTSGPGQYF
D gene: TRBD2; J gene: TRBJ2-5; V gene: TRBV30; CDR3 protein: CAWIGTSGDQETQYF
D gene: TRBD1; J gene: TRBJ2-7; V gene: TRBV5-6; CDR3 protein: CASSRTQGDEQYF
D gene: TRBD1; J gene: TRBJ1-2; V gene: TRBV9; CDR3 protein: CASSVETGDSRDGYTF